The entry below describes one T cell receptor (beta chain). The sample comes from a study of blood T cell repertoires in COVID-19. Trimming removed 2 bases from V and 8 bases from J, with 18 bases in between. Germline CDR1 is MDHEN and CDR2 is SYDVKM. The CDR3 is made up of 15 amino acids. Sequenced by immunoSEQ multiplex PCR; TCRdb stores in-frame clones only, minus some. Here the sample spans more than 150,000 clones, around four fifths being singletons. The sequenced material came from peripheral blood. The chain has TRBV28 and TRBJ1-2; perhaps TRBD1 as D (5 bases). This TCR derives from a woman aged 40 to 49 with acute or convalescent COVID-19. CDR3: CASSLLGGEGGGYTF. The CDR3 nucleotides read TGTGCCAGCAGTTTACTTGGAGGGGAAGGAGGCGGCTACACCTTC.